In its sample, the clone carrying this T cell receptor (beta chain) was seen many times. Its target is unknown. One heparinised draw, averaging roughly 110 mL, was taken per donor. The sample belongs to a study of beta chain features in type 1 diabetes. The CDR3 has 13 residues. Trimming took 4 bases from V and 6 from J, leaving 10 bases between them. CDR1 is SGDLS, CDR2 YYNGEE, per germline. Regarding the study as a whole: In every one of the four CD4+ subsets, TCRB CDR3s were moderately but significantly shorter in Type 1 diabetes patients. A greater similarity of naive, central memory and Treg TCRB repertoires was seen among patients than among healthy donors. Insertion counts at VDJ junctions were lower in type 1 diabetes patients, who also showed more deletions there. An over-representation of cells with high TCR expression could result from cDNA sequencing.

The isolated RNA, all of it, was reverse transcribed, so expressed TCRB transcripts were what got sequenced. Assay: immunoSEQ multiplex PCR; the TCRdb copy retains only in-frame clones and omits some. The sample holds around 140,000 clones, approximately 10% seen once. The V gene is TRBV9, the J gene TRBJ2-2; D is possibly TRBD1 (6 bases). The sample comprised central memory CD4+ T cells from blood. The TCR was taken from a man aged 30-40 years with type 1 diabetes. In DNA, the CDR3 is TGTGCCAGCAGCCCCCAGGGGTCCGGGGAGCTGTTTTTT. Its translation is CASSPQGSGELFF. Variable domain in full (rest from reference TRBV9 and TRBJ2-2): DSGVTQTPKHLITATGQRVTLRCSPRSGDLSVYWYQQSLDQGLQFLIQYYNGEERAKGNILERFSAQQFPDLHSELNLSSLELGDSALYFCASSPQGSGELFFGEGSRLTVL.